The clone carrying this T cell receptor (beta chain) occurred once. The data derive from a study of T cell responses to AZD1222 COVID-19 vaccine. CDR1 and CDR2 from the germline V gene are MNHNS and SASEGT. This CDR3 contains 14 residues. The V end was cut by 3 bases, the J end by 11 bases, with 14 bases between. Here immunoSEQ multiplex PCR was the method, and the copy in TCRdb shows in-frame clones only, minus some. The sample holds approximately 140,000 clones, 92% seen once. The starting material was peripheral blood, obtained 28 days after the second AZD1222 dose. The TCR originated in an adult who received the AZD1222 COVID-19 vaccine. This rearrangement joins TRBV6-1 to TRBJ1-6; D gene uncertain. The CDR3: CASSERATLPPLHF. The CDR3 DNA reads TGTGCCAGCAGTGAGCGGGCAACCCTCCCACCCCTCCACTTT.